This entry features one T cell receptor (beta chain) sequence. These data come from a study of T cells in Graves' hyperthyroidism and ophthalmopathy. The CDR3 spans 14 residues. Germline V gives CDR1 SGHTA, CDR2 FQGNSA. The V end was cut by 4 bases, the J end by 5 bases, with 14 bases between. Amplification of TCR beta CDR3 regions was performed using RNA transcripts as template. Researchers ran a first-round RT-PCR on the TCR CDR3 using the HTBI primer set. In TCRdb, the multiplex PCR reads were re-called with MiXCR into one record per CDR3 protein. The sample has more than 500,000 distinct CDR3 sequences, roughly 15% seen once; the top ten hold 25% to 30%.

The chain employs TRBV7-2 and TRBJ1-2; D gene unclear. The receptor was derived from a woman aged 25 to 39 with Graves' ophthalmopathy. The sample taken for sequencing was blood. This chain's CDR3 is CASSSDTLRYGYTF. The CDR3 DNA follows: TGTGCCAGCAGCTCCGACACTCTCCGATATGGCTACACCTTC.